Listed here is a single T cell receptor (beta chain). Its cognate antigen is unknown. These data come from a study of vaccination effects on CD4 cells after COVID-19. Study-level background: ViraFEST expansion of antigen-specific CD4+ T cells with viral peptide pools preceded sequencing.

The CDR3 has 15 residues. Germline V gene lookup returns CDR1 MGHRA and CDR2 YSYEKL. The V end was cut by 1 base, the J end by 3 bases, with 13 bases between. Profiling relied on immunoSEQ multiplex PCR, and the TCRdb table lists in-frame clones only, not all of them. Among roughly 36,000 clones listed, approximately 75% were seen once. Overall study results and limits: Small numbers of convalescent patients limited the study. It also lacked early post-infection timepoints.

Culture lasted around eleven days before CD4+ T cell isolation. This TCR derives from a human donor who received a COVID-19 vaccine. The gene calls are TRBV4-1 and TRBJ2-7; no clear D gene. This material consisted of CD4+ T cells from PBMCs cultured without peptide, taken before COVID-19 vaccination. DNA of the CDR3: TGCGCCAGCAGCCAAGTGATTGCCGCCCTCTACGAGCAGTACTTC. Encoded protein: CASSQVIAALYEQYF.